Described below is a single TCR beta chain sequence and its context. This clonotype appeared a few times. Its antigen remains unidentified. Within one base of it there is no much larger clone, and no base qualities were kept. The data were taken from a study of CD8 T cells in ankylosing spondylitis (dated by TCRdb to between 2016 and 2019). The study in broad terms: T cell receptor beta repertoires were profiled in healthy donors and ankylosing spondylitis patients so that disease-linked TCR variants could be found. Samples of peripheral blood were taken, and for ankylosing spondylitis patients, synovial fluid was collected as well. In total, the full study cohort was made up of roughly 110 healthy donors and about two dozen ankylosing spondylitis patients. What the work shows at the level of the full study, not this receptor alone: The disease-linked clones were reported as significantly enriched in matched synovial fluid samples from ankylosing spondylitis patients. Blood from ankylosing spondylitis patients appeared to be characterized by a TCR beta motif composed of about eight highly homologous amino acid variants. The disease-linked clones had a CD8+ phenotype and were found at relatively low frequencies in peripheral blood. Some motif variants had previously been reported in the synovial fluid and blood of reactive arthritis patients, which suggests shared mechanisms of disease initiation.

The listed sequencing device is Illumina HiSeq 2500. Quantitative 5'-RACE with molecular barcodes was the method used to prepare the TCR beta libraries. Per the authors' processing: A new computational method based on a probabilistic model of VDJ rearrangement was used to identify disease-linked TCR variants. TCRdb reprocessed the public reads (quality trimming at Q25 with fastp, clone calling with MiXCR) and kept in-frame beta chains. All rows with the same CDR3 protein become a single entry with the most common DNA and genes. TCRdb's processing, not the study's, gives the V and J calls here. The sample table holds about 210,000 distinct CDR3 sequences, of which 5.5% to 7.5% were seen once. The ten biggest clones cover 14% of the sample. This receptor was identified in a male donor with ankylosing spondylitis. The source material was blood, either unsorted or a sorted T cell fraction (not recorded which).

Read as DNA, the sequence is TGTGCCAGCAGCGGAGGGACAGGGAGCACTGAAGCTTTCTTT. It is translated as CASSGGTGSTEAFF. Here the chain combines TRBV11-2 and TRBJ1-1; 9 junctional bases match TRBD1. V is trimmed back by 5 bases and J by 4 bases, and the junction contains 5 bases that no gene match accounts for. The CDR3 spans 14 residues, from the cysteine through the phenylalanine. Only CDR3 DNA remains: 42 bases, in frame from the first base. From the germline V gene, CDR1 is SGHAT and CDR2 is FQNNGV.